A selection of T cell receptor beta chains follows, all from one sample in a study of CD8 T cells in Susac syndrome. TCRdb processed the immunoSEQ multiplex PCR reads anew with MiXCR; each CDR3 protein has one entry. The sample has 190,000 or so distinct CDR3 sequences, approximately 95% seen once; the top ten hold around 0.08%. The sequenced material came from CD4+ T cells from PBMCs. These receptors were obtained from a human donor with multiple sclerosis. CDR3s include the opening cysteine and the closing phenylalanine or tryptophan. The D gene is left open where the match is weak. Only part of the rows carry a size: once, few, many, or a class if the clone is expanded.

CDR3 protein: CATSRGQGTDTQYF
CDR3 DNA: TGTGCCACCAGCAGGGGACAGGGGACAGATACGCAGTATTTT
D gene: TRBD1
V gene: TRBV15
J gene: TRBJ2-3
clone size: .

CDR3 protein: CASSSLAGGPEQFF
CDR3 DNA: TGTGCCAGCAGCTCCTTAGCGGGGGGGCCAGAGCAGTTCTTC
D gene: TRBD2
V gene: TRBV7-9
J gene: TRBJ2-1
clone size: .

CDR3 protein: CASSSRQGEDQPQHF
CDR3 DNA: TGCGCCAGCAGCTCCCGACAGGGGGAGGATCAGCCCCAGCATTTT
D gene: TRBD1
V gene: TRBV5-1
J gene: TRBJ1-5
clone size: .

CDR3 protein: CASSSGRSGANVLTF
CDR3 DNA: TGTGCCAGCAGTTCGGGCCGGTCTGGGGCCAACGTCCTGACTTTC
D gene: .
V gene: TRBV27
J gene: TRBJ2-6
clone size: .

CDR3 protein: CASSVLGTVNTEAFF
CDR3 DNA: TGTGCCAGCAGTGTTTTAGGGACAGTAAACACTGAAGCTTTCTTT
D gene: TRBD1
V gene: TRBV2
J gene: TRBJ1-1
clone size: .

CDR3 protein: CASRDREDTEAFF
CDR3 DNA: TGTGCCTCTAGGGACAGGGAGGACACTGAAGCTTTCTTT
D gene: TRBD1
V gene: TRBV30
J gene: TRBJ1-1
clone size: once

CDR3 protein: CASSLRSSAKNIQYF
CDR3 DNA: TGTGCCAGCAGCTTACGTTCCTCAGCCAAAAACATTCAGTACTTC
D gene: .
V gene: TRBV7-9
J gene: TRBJ2-4
clone size: .

CDR3 protein: CASSLGQGMNTEAFF
CDR3 DNA: TGTGCCAGCAGCCTCGGACAGGGAATGAACACTGAAGCTTTCTTT
D gene: TRBD1
V gene: TRBV3-1
J gene: TRBJ1-1
clone size: .

CDR3 protein: CASSLWGEAYNEQFF
CDR3 DNA: TGTGCCAGCAGTTTATGGGGGGAGGCCTACAATGAGCAGTTCTTC
D gene: .
V gene: TRBV27
J gene: TRBJ2-1
clone size: .

CDR3 protein: CSARDGGDSYNEQFF
CDR3 DNA: TGCAGTGCTAGAGACGGGGGGGACTCCTACAATGAGCAGTTCTTC
D gene: TRBD2
V gene: TRBV20-1
J gene: TRBJ2-1
clone size: .

CDR3 protein: CASSLNVGQQIVGGANVLTF
CDR3 DNA: TGTGCCAGCAGCTTAAATGTTGGACAACAGATTGTCGGTGGGGCCAACGTCCTGACTTTC
D gene: .
V gene: TRBV7-3
J gene: TRBJ2-6
clone size: .

CDR3 protein: CAWSVSGIKETQYF
CDR3 DNA: TGTGCCTGGAGTGTCTCCGGGATAAAAGAGACCCAGTACTTC
D gene: .
V gene: TRBV30
J gene: TRBJ2-5
clone size: .

CDR3 protein: CASSGTAGANVLTF
CDR3 DNA: TGTGCCAGCAGCGGGACAGCTGGGGCCAACGTCCTGACTTTC
D gene: TRBD1
V gene: TRBV6-5
J gene: TRBJ2-6
clone size: .

CDR3 protein: CASSLDVRQVDEQFF
CDR3 DNA: TGTGCCAGCAGCTTGGACGTGCGGCAGGTCGATGAGCAGTTCTTC
D gene: .
V gene: TRBV5-6
J gene: TRBJ2-1
clone size: .

CDR3 protein: CASGTRNTGELFF
CDR3 DNA: TGTGCCAGCGGGACGAGGAACACCGGGGAGCTGTTTTTT
D gene: .
V gene: TRBV13
J gene: TRBJ2-2
clone size: .

CDR3 protein: CASSLQLNEQYF
CDR3 DNA: TGTGCCAGCAGCTTACAACTAAACGAGCAGTACTTC
D gene: .
V gene: TRBV5-4
J gene: TRBJ2-7
clone size: .

CDR3 protein: CSATVGGLAFF
CDR3 DNA: TGCAGTGCCACCGTGGGGGGTCTGGCTTTCTTT
D gene: .
V gene: TRBV20-1
J gene: TRBJ1-1
clone size: .

CDR3 protein: CATSRSRPFSSTDTQYF
CDR3 DNA: TGTGCCACCAGCAGATCCCGACCGTTCTCTAGCACAGATACGCAGTATTTT
D gene: .
V gene: TRBV15
J gene: TRBJ2-3
clone size: .

CDR3 protein: CSASPQGAGEQFF
CDR3 DNA: TGCAGTGCTAGCCCCCAGGGGGCAGGGGAGCAGTTCTTC
D gene: TRBD1
V gene: TRBV20-1
J gene: TRBJ2-1
clone size: .

CDR3 protein: CASSETVSYEQYF
CDR3 DNA: TGTGCCAGCAGTGAAACAGTCTCCTACGAGCAGTACTTC
D gene: .
V gene: TRBV2
J gene: TRBJ2-7
clone size: .

CDR3 protein: CASGPGPKATDTQYF
CDR3 DNA: TGTGCCAGCGGTCCGGGACCCAAGGCCACAGATACGCAGTATTTT
D gene: .
V gene: TRBV5-4
J gene: TRBJ2-3
clone size: .

CDR3 protein: CSVEVTGIREQYF
CDR3 DNA: TGCAGCGTTGAAGTAACGGGGATAAGGGAGCAGTACTTC
D gene: .
V gene: TRBV29-1
J gene: TRBJ2-7
clone size: .

CDR3 protein: CASSDPRQLTYEQYF
CDR3 DNA: TGTGCCAGCAGTGACCCCCGGCAGTTAACTTACGAGCAGTACTTC
D gene: .
V gene: TRBV25-1
J gene: TRBJ2-7
clone size: .

CDR3 protein: CASSLGGFRKTQYF
CDR3 DNA: TGTGCCAGCAGCTTGGGGGGGTTCCGAAAGACCCAGTACTTC
D gene: .
V gene: TRBV5-4
J gene: TRBJ2-5
clone size: .

CDR3 protein: CASSELVSDTQYF
CDR3 DNA: TGTGCCAGCAGCGAATTAGTCTCAGATACGCAGTATTTT
D gene: .
V gene: TRBV7-9
J gene: TRBJ2-3
clone size: .

CDR3 protein: CATSRAVGGNEQFF
CDR3 DNA: TGTGCCACCAGCAGAGCTGTCGGGGGCAATGAGCAGTTCTTC
D gene: .
V gene: TRBV15
J gene: TRBJ2-1
clone size: .

CDR3 protein: CAAQGTGELFF
CDR3 DNA: TGTGCCGCACAGGGGACCGGGGAGCTGTTTTTT
D gene: TRBD1
V gene: TRBV3-1
J gene: TRBJ2-2
clone size: .

CDR3 protein: CASSLGRPNYGYTF
CDR3 DNA: TGTGCCAGCAGCTTGGGACGACCAAACTATGGCTACACCTTC
D gene: .
V gene: TRBV5-6
J gene: TRBJ1-2
clone size: .

CDR3 protein: CSVGRGPGELFF
CDR3 DNA: TGCAGCGTTGGGCGGGGGCCCGGGGAGCTGTTTTTT
D gene: .
V gene: TRBV29-1
J gene: TRBJ2-2
clone size: .

CDR3 protein: CASSRRDTSYEQYF
CDR3 DNA: TGTGCCAGCAGTCGCCGGGACACTTCCTACGAGCAGTACTTC
D gene: .
V gene: TRBV7-2
J gene: TRBJ2-7
clone size: .

CDR3 protein: CAWSVDIGSPLHF
CDR3 DNA: TGTGCCTGGAGTGTTGACATAGGCTCACCCCTCCACTTT
D gene: .
V gene: TRBV30
J gene: TRBJ1-6
clone size: .

CDR3 protein: CSVEMGEGPDTQYF
CDR3 DNA: TGCAGCGTTGAAATGGGCGAAGGTCCAGATACGCAGTATTTT
D gene: .
V gene: TRBV29-1
J gene: TRBJ2-3
clone size: once

CDR3 protein: CASSPGTSIYEQYF
CDR3 DNA: TGTGCCAGCAGCCCCGGGACTAGCATCTACGAGCAGTACTTC
D gene: TRBD2
V gene: TRBV3-1
J gene: TRBJ2-7
clone size: .

CDR3 protein: CASSRDRGRTLYGYTF
CDR3 DNA: TGTGCCAGCAGTCGGGATCGGGGGCGGACCCTCTATGGCTACACCTTC
D gene: .
V gene: TRBV6-1
J gene: TRBJ1-2
clone size: once

CDR3 protein: CASSQGQVYEQYF
CDR3 DNA: TGTGCCAGCTCCCAGGGGCAGGTCTACGAGCAGTACTTC
D gene: .
V gene: TRBV18
J gene: TRBJ2-7
clone size: .

CDR3 protein: CAWTANNSPLHF
CDR3 DNA: TGTGCCTGGACAGCGAACAATTCACCCCTCCACTTT
D gene: .
V gene: TRBV30
J gene: TRBJ1-6
clone size: .

CDR3 protein: CASSQQYTEAFF
CDR3 DNA: TGTGCCAGCAGCCAGCAGTACACTGAAGCTTTCTTT
D gene: .
V gene: TRBV14
J gene: TRBJ1-1
clone size: .

CDR3 protein: CATDSGTGGFEQFF
CDR3 DNA: TGTGCCACCGATTCCGGGACAGGGGGCTTTGAGCAGTTCTTC
D gene: TRBD1
V gene: TRBV24-1
J gene: TRBJ2-1
clone size: .

CDR3 protein: CASSQDLMTGSVPDTQYF
CDR3 DNA: TGTGCCAGCAGCCAAGATTTAATGACGGGGTCTGTCCCCGATACGCAGTATTTT
D gene: .
V gene: TRBV4-2
J gene: TRBJ2-3
clone size: .

CDR3 protein: CASSADFYEQYF
CDR3 DNA: TGTGCCAGCAGCGCCGATTTCTACGAGCAGTACTTC
D gene: .
V gene: TRBV9
J gene: TRBJ2-7
clone size: few

CDR3 protein: CSAPNSGGQGGTQYF
CDR3 DNA: TGCAGTGCCCCCAATAGCGGGGGGCAGGGGGGGACCCAGTACTTC
D gene: TRBD2
V gene: TRBV20-1
J gene: TRBJ2-5
clone size: .

CDR3 protein: CASSLSTSGGHYAQYF
CDR3 DNA: TGTGCCAGCAGCTTATCGACTAGCGGGGGCCACTACGCGCAGTATTTT
D gene: TRBD2
V gene: TRBV7-9
J gene: TRBJ2-3
clone size: .

CDR3 protein: CASSLAPGAGEKLFF
CDR3 DNA: TGTGCCAGCAGCTTAGCCCCAGGGGCGGGGGAAAAACTGTTTTTT
D gene: .
V gene: TRBV7-2
J gene: TRBJ1-4
clone size: .

CDR3 protein: CASSLRGPSGNTIYF
CDR3 DNA: TGTGCCAGCAGCTTACGGGGTCCATCTGGAAACACCATATATTTT
D gene: .
V gene: TRBV7-2
J gene: TRBJ1-3
clone size: .